One and the same sample provided the 19 T cell receptor beta chains below, sequenced in a study of glioma-infiltrating T cells after dendritic cell vaccination. Time point denoted: after dendritic cell vaccination, including at tumor progression/relapse. This table comes from immunoSEQ multiplex PCR, and its TCRdb copy is limited to in-frame clones, with some not included. Among about 25,000 clones listed, just under 90% were seen once. Sequenced here: blood, sampled after dendritic cell vaccination. Source of these receptors: a human donor with glioblastoma.

The gene calls are TRBV19 and TRBJ1-2, with TRBD1 identical over 8 bases. This CDR3 is 13 amino acids long. From germline, CDR1 is LNHDA and CDR2 SQIVND (reference sequence). The ends lost 5 bases at V and 5 bases at J; junction bases unmatched: 4. This CDR3 is CASSATGAYGYTF. In nucleotides, the CDR3 is TGTGCCAGTAGTGCGACAGGGGCATATGGCTACACCTTC.

The chain joins TRBV6-5 to TRBJ1-6, with D perhaps matching TRBD1 (6 bases). The CDR3 is 13 residues long. Looked up from germline, CDR1 is MNHEY and CDR2 is SVGAGI. V gave up 6 bases and J gave up 10 bases, with 13 bases separating them. The chain's CDR3 is CASRPPTGSPLHF. For the CDR3, the DNA is TGTGCCAGCAGACCGCCGACAGGCTCACCCCTCCACTTT.

The rearrangement links TRBV19 to TRBJ1-6, with D perhaps matching TRBD1 (5 bases). This CDR3 is 12 amino acids long. Trimming left V 9 bases short and J 7 bases short, with 10 bases between. Germline loops: CDR1 LNHDA, CDR2 SQIVND (reference sequence). The DNA for the CDR3 is TGTGCCAGCAGGGAACGGAATTCACCCCTCCACTTT. Residues: CASRERNSPLHF.

This clone is a singleton in its sample. This chain connects TRBV4-1 to TRBJ2-7; 9 positions match TRBD2. Germline lookup yields CDR1 MGHRA and CDR2 YSYEKL. The CDR3 runs to 15 residues. Germline trimming cut 1 base from V and 3 bases from J; bases unmatched to any gene: 4. The CDR3 loop is CASSQAPSGDYEQYF. CDR3 nucleotide sequence: TGCGCCAGCAGCCAAGCACCTAGCGGGGACTACGAGCAGTACTTC.

This clone was found once. This chain connects TRBV6-4 to TRBJ1-1; D is unresolved. Trimming shortened V by 6 bases and J by 8 bases, and 10 bases separated the two germline ends. This CDR3 is built from 11 residues. Germline lookup yields CDR1 MRHNA and CDR2 SNTAGT. The CDR3 loop reads CASRAGPEAFF. CDR3 coding DNA: TGTGCCAGCAGAGCCGGTCCCGAAGCTTTCTTT.

The V gene is TRBV7-8, the J gene TRBJ1-2; D gene unclear. The CDR3 is 11 amino acids. V was clipped by 8 bases and J by 5 bases, with 9 bases between them. Germline CDR1 SGHVS, CDR2 FQNEAQ. CDR3 in amino acids: CASGPMYGYTF. DNA for the CDR3: TGTGCCAGCGGCCCGATGTATGGCTACACCTTC.

This chain connects TRBV6-1 to TRBJ2-5, with D uncertain. Trimming shortened V by 2 bases and J by 2 bases, and 9 bases separated the two germline ends. Per the germline V gene, CDR1 is MNHNS and CDR2 is SASEGT. CDR3 length equals 14 residues. The CDR3 loop reads CASSESARQETQYF. In DNA form, the CDR3 reads TGTGCCAGCAGTGAATCTGCGCGGCAAGAGACCCAGTACTTC.

The chain couples TRBV2 to TRBJ2-5; D might be TRBD2 (6 bases). This CDR3 spans 14 amino acids. V was shortened by 7 bases and J by 5 bases, with 17 bases between the two germline ends. CDR1 SNHLY and CDR2 FYNNEI come from the germline V gene. The CDR3 here is CASTGLSAGETQYF. The CDR3, as DNA: TGTGCCAGCACTGGACTATCAGCCGGTGAGACCCAGTACTTC.

V and J are TRBV10-1 and TRBJ2-7, with D uncertain. This CDR3 spans 14 amino acids. Trimming took 0 bases from V and 4 from J, leaving 10 bases between them. In germline, CDR1 is WNHNN, CDR2 SYGVQD (reference sequence). DNA of the CDR3: TGCGCCAGCAGTGAGTCGAACCCGGGTTACGAGCAGTACTTC. It codes for CASSESNPGYEQYF.

The V gene is TRBV5-1, the J gene TRBJ2-7; tentative D call: TRBD2 (6 bases). V shed 1 base and J shed 0 bases, with 8 bases lying between them. CDR1 is SGHRS, CDR2 YFSETQ, per germline. The CDR3 runs to 14 residues. The CDR3 spells CASSLRGDSYEQYF. CDR3 nucleotides: TGCGCCAGCAGCTTGCGCGGGGACTCCTACGAGCAGTACTTC. Complete variable domain (other parts from reference TRBV5-1 and TRBJ2-7): KAGVTQTPRYLIKTRGQQVTLSCSPISGHRSVSWYQQTPGQGLQFLFEYFSETQRNKGNFPGRFSGRQFSNSRSEMNVSTLELGDSALYLCASSLRGDSYEQYFGPGTRLTVT.

CDR3: CASSLTSGFYNEQFF. In DNA, the CDR3 is TGCGCCAGCAGCTTGACTAGCGGGTTCTACAATGAGCAGTTCTTC. V usage is TRBV5-1 and J usage is TRBJ2-1; 9 positions agree with TRBD2. Germline loops: CDR1 SGHRS, CDR2 YFSETQ. The CDR3 length is 15 residues. V was pared by 1 base and J by 3 bases, with 2 bases of the junction left unmatched.

The V gene is TRBV15, the J gene TRBJ1-1, with 9 bases that match TRBD1. The germline V gene encodes CDR1 LNHNV and CDR2 YYDKDF (reference sequence). CDR3 length equals 15 residues. With V trimmed by 2 bases and J by 4 bases, 5 bases remained unmatched. The CDR3 DNA sequence: TGTGCCACCAGCAGACTCCCGGGACAGGGCACTGAAGCTTTCTTT. This translates into CATSRLPGQGTEAFF.

The V and J genes are TRBV6-4 and TRBJ2-3; D is possibly TRBD2 (6 bases). From germline, CDR1 is MRHNA and CDR2 SNTAGT. There are 15 residues in the CDR3. Trimming cost V 6 bases and J 3 bases, with 16 bases left between them. CDR3 nucleotide sequence: TGTGCCAGCAGCGCCGGGGGACTGGGAACAGATACGCAGTATTTT. This gives the protein CASSAGGLGTDTQYF.

J is TRBJ2-7 and V is TRBV19, with D perhaps TRBD2 (7 bases). CDR1 is LNHDA, CDR2 SQIVND, per germline (reference sequence). Trimming left V 3 bases short and J 4 bases short, with 16 bases between. The CDR3 has 15 residues. The CDR3: CASSMAPGGLYEQYF. In DNA, the CDR3 is TGTGCCAGTAGTATGGCCCCCGGGGGGCTTTACGAGCAGTACTTC.

The chain carries TRBV6-5 and TRBJ2-1; 10 bases line up with TRBD2. Germline V gene sequence: CDR1 MNHEY, CDR2 SVGAGI. V gave up 6 bases and J gave up 9 bases; unmatched junction bases: 8. The CDR3 extends over 14 amino acids. CDR3 DNA: TGTGCCAGCAGCTGGACTAGCGGTGGATCTGAGCAGTTCTTC. Encoded protein: CASSWTSGGSEQFF.

V usage is TRBV7-1 and J usage is TRBJ2-7; TRBD2 aligns across 8 bases. TRBV7-1 is recorded as an ORF, its role being uncertain. Losses at the gene ends were 3 bases for V and 0 bases for J; bases not matched to a gene: 10. CDR3 length equals 17 residues. CDR3: CASSSSRGGSSSYEQYF. In DNA, the CDR3 is TGTGCCAGCAGCTCGTCCCGGGGGGGCTCAAGCTCCTACGAGCAGTACTTC.

V gene TRBV5-6 combines with J gene TRBJ2-2; TRBD2 agrees at 7 bases. The CDR3 totals 15 residues. Germline V CDR1 and CDR2: SGHDT, YYEEEE. V lost 6 bases and J lost 4; bases outside the gene matches: 9. The CDR3 loop is CASNAGSGVTGELFF. The CDR3 region has the DNA TGTGCCAGCAACGCCGGCAGCGGGGTCACCGGGGAGCTGTTTTTT.

The chain employs TRBV6-9 and TRBJ2-1; 8 bases line up with TRBD1. The CDR3 is made up of 16 amino acids. V trimming: 5 bases; J trimming: 6 bases; junction bases outside the gene matches: 12. Germline lookup yields CDR1 MNHGY and CDR2 SVAAGI. Here the CDR3 reads CASSAQGARLLNEQFF. As DNA, the CDR3 is TGTGCCAGCAGTGCCCAGGGGGCTCGGCTTCTCAATGAGCAGTTCTTC.

This chain links TRBV2 with TRBJ1-1, with D perhaps matching TRBD1 (5 bases). The CDR3 consists of 15 residues. The germline V gene encodes CDR1 SNHLY and CDR2 FYNNEI. V was shortened by 0 bases and J by 1 base, with 9 bases between the two germline ends. The CDR3 nucleotides read TGTGCCAGCAGTGAAGCTCTGACAGCGAACACTGAAGCTTTCTTT. Its translation: CASSEALTANTEAFF.